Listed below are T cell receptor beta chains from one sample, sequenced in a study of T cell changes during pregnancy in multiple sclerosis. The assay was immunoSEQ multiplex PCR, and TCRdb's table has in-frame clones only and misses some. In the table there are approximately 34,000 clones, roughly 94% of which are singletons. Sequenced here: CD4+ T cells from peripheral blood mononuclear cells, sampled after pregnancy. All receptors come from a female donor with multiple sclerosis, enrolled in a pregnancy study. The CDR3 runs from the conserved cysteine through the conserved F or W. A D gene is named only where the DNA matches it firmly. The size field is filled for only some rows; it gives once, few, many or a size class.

CDR3nt: TGTGCCAGCTCACCACTCGGAGGTACCTACGAGCAGTACTTC
CDR3aa: CASSPLGGTYEQYF
abundance: .
d_gene: .
j_gene: TRBJ2-7
v_gene: TRBV18

CDR3nt: TGTGCCAGCAGTTCTACCTACGAGCAGTACTTC
CDR3aa: CASSSTYEQYF
abundance: .
d_gene: .
j_gene: TRBJ2-7
v_gene: TRBV27

CDR3nt: TGTGCCAGCAGGCTTGGGGCTGGCTTGGGACAGTATGGCTACACCTTC
CDR3aa: CASRLGAGLGQYGYTF
abundance: .
d_gene: TRBD1
j_gene: TRBJ1-2
v_gene: TRBV5-4

CDR3nt: TGCGCCAGCAGGGAGTATTCCGGGACTAGCGGGAGACGAGAGACCCAGTACTTC
CDR3aa: CASREYSGTSGRRETQYF
abundance: .
d_gene: TRBD2
j_gene: TRBJ2-5
v_gene: TRBV10-2

CDR3nt: TGTGCCAGCAGCTTTGTGAACAGGTTCGAGACTGAAGCTTTCTTT
CDR3aa: CASSFVNRFETEAFF
abundance: .
d_gene: .
j_gene: TRBJ1-1
v_gene: TRBV5-6

CDR3nt: TGTGCCAGCAGCCGAGGGCCCCAAAGGGAGACCCAGTACTTC
CDR3aa: CASSRGPQRETQYF
abundance: once
d_gene: .
j_gene: TRBJ2-5
v_gene: TRBV6-5

CDR3nt: TGTGCCAGCAGTACCATGGACTCAATTAGCTCCTACGAGCAGTACTTC
CDR3aa: CASSTMDSISSYEQYF
abundance: .
d_gene: .
j_gene: TRBJ2-7
v_gene: TRBV2

CDR3nt: TGCGCCAGCAGCTCCCTAATACAGGGGTGGGGAGACACTGAAGCTTTCTTT
CDR3aa: CASSSLIQGWGDTEAFF
abundance: once
d_gene: TRBD1
j_gene: TRBJ1-1
v_gene: TRBV5-1

CDR3nt: TGTGCCAGCAGCCAGGGGGTCGGGGAGCTGTTTTTT
CDR3aa: CASSQGVGELFF
abundance: .
d_gene: TRBD1
j_gene: TRBJ2-2
v_gene: TRBV7-7

CDR3nt: TGTGCCAGCAGTGAAGCGGGGCAGGGTTTCACTGAAGCTTTCTTT
CDR3aa: CASSEAGQGFTEAFF
abundance: .
d_gene: .
j_gene: TRBJ1-1
v_gene: TRBV2

CDR3nt: TGTGCCAGCAGTTACTCGGACAGTTTGATCTATGGCTACACCTTC
CDR3aa: CASSYSDSLIYGYTF
abundance: .
d_gene: .
j_gene: TRBJ1-2
v_gene: TRBV6-6

CDR3nt: TGCGCCAGCAGCCAAACCCTGGGGACACCGAGGCATTTT
CDR3aa: CASSQTLGTPRHF
abundance: .
d_gene: .
j_gene: TRBJ1-5
v_gene: TRBV4-3

CDR3nt: TGTGCCAGCAGCTTCGGGGCGGGGGCGCACACTGAAGCTTTCTTT
CDR3aa: CASSFGAGAHTEAFF
abundance: .
d_gene: .
j_gene: TRBJ1-1
v_gene: TRBV7-2

CDR3nt: TGCGCCAGCAGCTCAGGGGGCTCCAACTATGGCTACACCTTC
CDR3aa: CASSSGGSNYGYTF
abundance: .
d_gene: TRBD1
j_gene: TRBJ1-2
v_gene: TRBV5-1

CDR3nt: TGCGCCAGCAGCCCATCTAGATCCTACGAGCAGTACTTC
CDR3aa: CASSPSRSYEQYF
abundance: .
d_gene: .
j_gene: TRBJ2-7
v_gene: TRBV4-1

CDR3nt: TGTGCCAGCAGCCGACTAGCGGGGGACAATGAGCAGTTCTTC
CDR3aa: CASSRLAGDNEQFF
abundance: .
d_gene: TRBD2
j_gene: TRBJ2-1
v_gene: TRBV6-6

CDR3nt: TGTGCCAGCAAATTACAGAACCACTATGGCTACACCTTC
CDR3aa: CASKLQNHYGYTF
abundance: once
d_gene: .
j_gene: TRBJ1-2
v_gene: TRBV6-5

CDR3nt: TGTGCCACCAGGGTACAGGGGCCGAACACCGGGGAGCTGTTTTTT
CDR3aa: CATRVQGPNTGELFF
abundance: .
d_gene: TRBD1
j_gene: TRBJ2-2
v_gene: TRBV15

CDR3nt: TGTGCCAGCAGCAACCGGTCCCGCGGGGAAGAGACCCAGTACTTC
CDR3aa: CASSNRSRGEETQYF
abundance: .
d_gene: .
j_gene: TRBJ2-5
v_gene: TRBV21-1

CDR3nt: TGTGCCAGCTCACCTAAGACAGGGGGCATCCAGCCCCAGCATTTT
CDR3aa: CASSPKTGGIQPQHF
abundance: .
d_gene: TRBD1
j_gene: TRBJ1-5
v_gene: TRBV18

CDR3nt: TGCGCCAGCAGCTTGGGAGGACTAACCTACGAGCAGTACTTC
CDR3aa: CASSLGGLTYEQYF
abundance: once
d_gene: .
j_gene: TRBJ2-7
v_gene: TRBV5-1

CDR3nt: TGTGCCAGCAGTTACAGCGCGGGGGAGGGGACCCAGTACTTC
CDR3aa: CASSYSAGEGTQYF
abundance: .
d_gene: TRBD2
j_gene: TRBJ2-5
v_gene: TRBV6-5

CDR3nt: TGTGCCAGCAGTGCACTGGGAGGGCTAAGCACAGATACGCAGTATTTT
CDR3aa: CASSALGGLSTDTQYF
abundance: .
d_gene: TRBD2
j_gene: TRBJ2-3
v_gene: TRBV25-1

CDR3nt: TGTGCCAGCAGTTACTTGGGGACACAGTACTTC
CDR3aa: CASSYLGTQYF
abundance: .
d_gene: .
j_gene: TRBJ2-5
v_gene: TRBV6-5

CDR3nt: TGTGCCAGCAGCTTAGCGGTACAGGCAGGGGATTCCTACGAGCAGTACTTC
CDR3aa: CASSLAVQAGDSYEQYF
abundance: .
d_gene: .
j_gene: TRBJ2-7
v_gene: TRBV7-8

CDR3nt: TGTGCCAGTAGGGGGCAGGGGGCAAATTCACCCCTCCACTTT
CDR3aa: CASRGQGANSPLHF
abundance: few
d_gene: TRBD1
j_gene: TRBJ1-6
v_gene: TRBV19

CDR3nt: TGTGCCAGCAGCTTAGCGGTCGGGGCAACTAATGAAAAACTGTTTTTT
CDR3aa: CASSLAVGATNEKLFF
abundance: .
d_gene: .
j_gene: TRBJ1-4
v_gene: TRBV7-9

CDR3nt: TGTGCCAGCAGCTTGGGGCAGGGGCACCGCTCCTACGAGCAGTACTTC
CDR3aa: CASSLGQGHRSYEQYF
abundance: .
d_gene: .
j_gene: TRBJ2-7
v_gene: TRBV5-7

CDR3nt: TGCGCCAGCAGCGTAAACAGGGTACAAGAGACCCAGTACTTC
CDR3aa: CASSVNRVQETQYF
abundance: .
d_gene: .
j_gene: TRBJ2-5
v_gene: TRBV5-1

CDR3nt: TGTGCCTGGAGTTTAAGGGGGACGAATGAAAAACTGTTTTTT
CDR3aa: CAWSLRGTNEKLFF
abundance: .
d_gene: .
j_gene: TRBJ1-4
v_gene: TRBV30

CDR3nt: TGTGCCAGCAGGGACAGGCCAAATGAGCAGTTCTTC
CDR3aa: CASRDRPNEQFF
abundance: .
d_gene: TRBD1
j_gene: TRBJ2-1
v_gene: TRBV7-3

CDR3nt: TGTGCCAGCAGCTTACAGGGGGCTAATGAGCAGTTCTTC
CDR3aa: CASSLQGANEQFF
abundance: .
d_gene: TRBD1
j_gene: TRBJ2-1
v_gene: TRBV11-3

CDR3nt: TGTGCCAGCAGCTTGGTTAGCTCAGGCACAGATACGCAGTATTTT
CDR3aa: CASSLVSSGTDTQYF
abundance: .
d_gene: .
j_gene: TRBJ2-3
v_gene: TRBV7-6

CDR3nt: TGTGCCAGCTCACCACCCAACAGGGTGTTTAACTATGGCTACACCTTC
CDR3aa: CASSPPNRVFNYGYTF
abundance: few
d_gene: .
j_gene: TRBJ1-2
v_gene: TRBV18

CDR3nt: TGTGCCAGCTCACCTACAGGGTTAGACACTGAAGCTTTCTTT
CDR3aa: CASSPTGLDTEAFF
abundance: once
d_gene: .
j_gene: TRBJ1-1
v_gene: TRBV18

CDR3nt: TGCGCCAGCAGCCAAGGTACCTACAGGGGCACTGAAGCTTTCTTT
CDR3aa: CASSQGTYRGTEAFF
abundance: .
d_gene: TRBD1
j_gene: TRBJ1-1
v_gene: TRBV4-1

CDR3nt: TGTGCCAGCAGCCAAGATTTACCGCTACCCATCTTC
CDR3aa: CASSQDLPLPIF
abundance: .
d_gene: .
j_gene: TRBJ1-2
v_gene: TRBV14

CDR3nt: TGTGCCAGCAACCGGTACAGAGGGACAGGGGATGAGCAGTTCTTC
CDR3aa: CASNRYRGTGDEQFF
abundance: .
d_gene: TRBD1
j_gene: TRBJ2-1
v_gene: TRBV7-9

CDR3nt: TGCAGTGCCCGGCGGCAAGAGACCCAGTACTTC
CDR3aa: CSARRQETQYF
abundance: .
d_gene: .
j_gene: TRBJ2-5
v_gene: TRBV20-1

CDR3nt: TGTGCTAGTGGTTTGGACAGGGGAAATCAGCCCCAGCATTTT
CDR3aa: CASGLDRGNQPQHF
abundance: .
d_gene: TRBD1
j_gene: TRBJ1-5
v_gene: TRBV12-5

CDR3nt: TGTGCCAGCAGTCCCCGGACAGGGTTGTTCACTGAAGCTTTCTTT
CDR3aa: CASSPRTGLFTEAFF
abundance: .
d_gene: TRBD1
j_gene: TRBJ1-1
v_gene: TRBV7-3

CDR3nt: TGTGCCAGCAGCTTAGTGTGGCAGGGGAATGAAAAACTGTTTTTT
CDR3aa: CASSLVWQGNEKLFF
abundance: .
d_gene: .
j_gene: TRBJ1-4
v_gene: TRBV7-8

CDR3nt: TGTGCCAGCAGTTCAACAGGGTCGTGGTATTTT
CDR3aa: CASSSTGSWYF
abundance: .
d_gene: .
j_gene: TRBJ1-3
v_gene: TRBV28

CDR3nt: TGTGCCAGCAGCCAAGATAGGGGACAGACCAATTCACCCCTCCACTTT
CDR3aa: CASSQDRGQTNSPLHF
abundance: .
d_gene: TRBD1
j_gene: TRBJ1-6
v_gene: TRBV4-2

CDR3nt: TGTGCCAGCAGCCTTCTCGAGACAGGAGATACGCAGTATTTT
CDR3aa: CASSLLETGDTQYF
abundance: .
d_gene: .
j_gene: TRBJ2-3
v_gene: TRBV7-9

CDR3nt: TGCGCCAGCAGCCCCGAGGACAGGGGGAATGAAAAACTGTTTTTT
CDR3aa: CASSPEDRGNEKLFF
abundance: .
d_gene: TRBD1
j_gene: TRBJ1-4
v_gene: TRBV5-1

CDR3nt: TGTGCCACCAGCAGAGTCTCAGGGTTGGGGAATCAGCCCCAGCATTTT
CDR3aa: CATSRVSGLGNQPQHF
abundance: .
d_gene: .
j_gene: TRBJ1-5
v_gene: TRBV15

CDR3nt: TGTGCCAGCAGCTACAGGGGCGAGCAGTACTTC
CDR3aa: CASSYRGEQYF
abundance: .
d_gene: TRBD1
j_gene: TRBJ2-7
v_gene: TRBV7-2

CDR3nt: TGTGCCAGCAGCTTGGGCGGAAACACCATATATTTT
CDR3aa: CASSLGGNTIYF
abundance: .
d_gene: .
j_gene: TRBJ1-3
v_gene: TRBV7-9

CDR3nt: TGTGCCAGCAGCGTAGCGGGGGCGTCCTACAATGAGCAGTTCTTC
CDR3aa: CASSVAGASYNEQFF
abundance: .
d_gene: TRBD2
j_gene: TRBJ2-1
v_gene: TRBV6-1

CDR3nt: TGTGCCAACCCGCGGGCCCAGGGGAAATACGAGCAGTACTTC
CDR3aa: CANPRAQGKYEQYF
abundance: .
d_gene: .
j_gene: TRBJ2-7
v_gene: TRBV27

CDR3nt: TGTGCCAGCAGCTTAGGAGGCGTGGGTGAAAAACTGTTTTTT
CDR3aa: CASSLGGVGEKLFF
abundance: .
d_gene: .
j_gene: TRBJ1-4
v_gene: TRBV11-2

CDR3nt: TGTGCCAGCAGCCGGGACAGTCACACTGAAGCTTTCTTT
CDR3aa: CASSRDSHTEAFF
abundance: .
d_gene: TRBD1
j_gene: TRBJ1-1
v_gene: TRBV7-2

CDR3nt: TGTGCCAGCACCTCCTCTAGCGGACAGGGGTACAATGAGCAGTTCTTC
CDR3aa: CASTSSSGQGYNEQFF
abundance: once
d_gene: TRBD1
j_gene: TRBJ2-1
v_gene: TRBV28

CDR3nt: TGTGCCAGCAGTTCAGCCGGGACAGGGACCGGCTACACCTTC
CDR3aa: CASSSAGTGTGYTF
abundance: .
d_gene: TRBD1
j_gene: TRBJ1-2
v_gene: TRBV6-6

CDR3nt: TGTGCCAGCAGCGGACTAGCGGTTCAGGGGGAGCAGTACTTC
CDR3aa: CASSGLAVQGEQYF
abundance: .
d_gene: TRBD2
j_gene: TRBJ2-7
v_gene: TRBV6-1